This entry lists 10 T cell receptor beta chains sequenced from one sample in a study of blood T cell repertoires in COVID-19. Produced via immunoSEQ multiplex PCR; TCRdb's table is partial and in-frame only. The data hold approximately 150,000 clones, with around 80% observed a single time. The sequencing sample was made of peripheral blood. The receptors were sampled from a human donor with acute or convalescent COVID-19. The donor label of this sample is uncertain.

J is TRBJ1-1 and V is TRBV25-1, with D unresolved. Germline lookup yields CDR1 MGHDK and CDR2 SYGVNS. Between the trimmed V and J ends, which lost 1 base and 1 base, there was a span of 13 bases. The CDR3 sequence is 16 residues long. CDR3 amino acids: CASSECLQLGNTEAFF. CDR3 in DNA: TGTGCCAGCAGTGAATGCTTACAGTTGGGGAACACTGAAGCTTTCTTT.

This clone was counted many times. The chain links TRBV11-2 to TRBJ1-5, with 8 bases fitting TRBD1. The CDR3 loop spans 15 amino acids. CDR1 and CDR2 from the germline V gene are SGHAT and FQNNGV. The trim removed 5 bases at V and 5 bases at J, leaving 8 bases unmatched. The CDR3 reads CASSLGQGKYQPQHF. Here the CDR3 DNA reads TGTGCCAGCAGCCTTGGACAGGGTAAATATCAGCCCCAGCATTTT.

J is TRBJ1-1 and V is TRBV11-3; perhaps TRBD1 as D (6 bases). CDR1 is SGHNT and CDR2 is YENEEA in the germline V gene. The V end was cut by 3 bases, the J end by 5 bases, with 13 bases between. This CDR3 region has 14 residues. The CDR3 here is CASSLGAPGTEAFF. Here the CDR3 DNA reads TGTGCCAGCAGCTTGGGGGCCCCGGGTACTGAAGCTTTCTTT.

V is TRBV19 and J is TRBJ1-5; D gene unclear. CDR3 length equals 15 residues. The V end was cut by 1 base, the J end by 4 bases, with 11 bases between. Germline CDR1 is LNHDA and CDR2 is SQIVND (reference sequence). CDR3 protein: CASSIGSGLNQPQHF. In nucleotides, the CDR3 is TGTGCCAGTAGTATAGGGTCAGGCCTAAATCAGCCCCAGCATTTT.

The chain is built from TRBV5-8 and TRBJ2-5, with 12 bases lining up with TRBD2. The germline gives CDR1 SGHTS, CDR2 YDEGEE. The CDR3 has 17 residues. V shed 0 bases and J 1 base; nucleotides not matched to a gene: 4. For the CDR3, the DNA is TGTGCCAGCAGCTTGGGCCTAGCGGGGGGGGTCCAAGAGACCCAGTACTTC. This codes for CASSLGLAGGVQETQYF.

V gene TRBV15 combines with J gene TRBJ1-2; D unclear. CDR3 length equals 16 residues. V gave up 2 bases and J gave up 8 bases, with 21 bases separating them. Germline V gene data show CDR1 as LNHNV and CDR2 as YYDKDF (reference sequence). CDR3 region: CATSRMGSGSSAGYTF. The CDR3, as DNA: TGTGCCACCAGCAGAATGGGCTCCGGGAGCTCAGCGGGCTACACCTTC.

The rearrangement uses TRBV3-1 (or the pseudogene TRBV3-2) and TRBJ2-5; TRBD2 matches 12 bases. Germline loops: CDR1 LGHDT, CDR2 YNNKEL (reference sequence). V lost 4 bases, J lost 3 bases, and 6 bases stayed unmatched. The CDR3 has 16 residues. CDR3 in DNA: TGTGCCAGCAGCCGTCCTAGCGGGGGGGGTGAAGAGACCCAGTACTTC. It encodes CASSRPSGGGEETQYF.

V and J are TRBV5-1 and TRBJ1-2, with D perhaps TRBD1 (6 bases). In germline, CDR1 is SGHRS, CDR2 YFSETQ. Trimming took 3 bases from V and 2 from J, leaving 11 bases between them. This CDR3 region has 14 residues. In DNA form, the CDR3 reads TGCGCCAGCAGCTCGGTGGACAGAAACTATGGCTACACCTTC. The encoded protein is CASSSVDRNYGYTF.

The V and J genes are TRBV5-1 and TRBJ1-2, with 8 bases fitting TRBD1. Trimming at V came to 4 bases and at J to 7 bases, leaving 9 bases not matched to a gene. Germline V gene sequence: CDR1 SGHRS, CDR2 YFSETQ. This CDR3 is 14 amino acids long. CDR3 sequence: CASSTATGQGGYTF. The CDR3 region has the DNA TGCGCCAGCAGCACTGCGACAGGACAGGGTGGCTACACCTTC.

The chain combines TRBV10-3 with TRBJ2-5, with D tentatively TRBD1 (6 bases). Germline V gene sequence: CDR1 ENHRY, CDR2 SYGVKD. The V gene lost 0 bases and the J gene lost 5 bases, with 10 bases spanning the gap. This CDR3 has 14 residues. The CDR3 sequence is CAISESWGRETQYF. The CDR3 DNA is TGTGCCATCAGTGAGTCCTGGGGGCGGGAGACCCAGTACTTC.